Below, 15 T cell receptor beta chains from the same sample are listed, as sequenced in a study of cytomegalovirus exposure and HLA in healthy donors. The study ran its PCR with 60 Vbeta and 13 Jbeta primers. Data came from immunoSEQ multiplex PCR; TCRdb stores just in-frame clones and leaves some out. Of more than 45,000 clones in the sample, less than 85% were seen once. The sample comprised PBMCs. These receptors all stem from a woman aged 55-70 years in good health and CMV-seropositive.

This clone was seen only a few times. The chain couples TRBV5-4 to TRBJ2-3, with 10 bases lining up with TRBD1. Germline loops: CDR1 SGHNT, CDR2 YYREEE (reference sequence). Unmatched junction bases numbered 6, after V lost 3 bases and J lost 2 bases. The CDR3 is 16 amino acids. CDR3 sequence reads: CASSYGDRGDTDTQYF. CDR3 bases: TGTGCCAGCAGCTACGGGGACAGGGGAGACACAGATACGCAGTATTTT.

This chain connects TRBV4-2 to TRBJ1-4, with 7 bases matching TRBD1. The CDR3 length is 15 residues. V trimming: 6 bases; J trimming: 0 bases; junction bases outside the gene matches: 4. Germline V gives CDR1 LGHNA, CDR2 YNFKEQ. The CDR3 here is CASRIQGATNEKLFF. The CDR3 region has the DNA TGTGCCAGCAGAATCCAGGGGGCAACTAATGAAAAACTGTTTTTT.

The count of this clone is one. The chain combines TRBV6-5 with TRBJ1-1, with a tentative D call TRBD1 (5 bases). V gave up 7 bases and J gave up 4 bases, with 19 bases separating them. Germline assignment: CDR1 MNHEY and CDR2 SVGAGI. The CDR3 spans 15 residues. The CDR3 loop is CASTPSWGLVTEAFF. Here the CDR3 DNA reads TGTGCCAGCACCCCGTCGTGGGGCCTGGTCACTGAAGCTTTCTTT.

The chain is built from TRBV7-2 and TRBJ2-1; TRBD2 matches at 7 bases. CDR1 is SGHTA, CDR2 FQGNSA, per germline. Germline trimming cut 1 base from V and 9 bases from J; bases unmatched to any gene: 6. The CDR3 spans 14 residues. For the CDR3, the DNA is TGTGCCAGCAGCTTAGAATGGGGGAGGGTTGAGCAGTTCTTC. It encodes CASSLEWGRVEQFF.

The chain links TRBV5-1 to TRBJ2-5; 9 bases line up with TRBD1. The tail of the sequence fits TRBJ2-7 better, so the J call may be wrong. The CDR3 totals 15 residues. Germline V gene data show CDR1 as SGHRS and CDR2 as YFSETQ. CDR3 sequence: CASSPDRGYSYEQYF. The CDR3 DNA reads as TGCGCCAGCAGCCCAGACAGGGGGTATTCCTACGAGCAGTACTTC.

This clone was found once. In nucleotides, the CDR3 is TGTGCCAGCAGCTTAAACAGGGGCTCCTACGAGCAGTACTTC. This sequence encodes CASSLNRGSYEQYF. The chain combines TRBV13 with TRBJ2-7; 7 nucleotides agree with TRBD1. The V segment lost 2 bases and the J segment 0 bases; nucleotides outside the gene matches: 1. CDR1 and CDR2 (germline): PRHDT, FYEKMQ (reference sequence). The CDR3 has 14 residues.

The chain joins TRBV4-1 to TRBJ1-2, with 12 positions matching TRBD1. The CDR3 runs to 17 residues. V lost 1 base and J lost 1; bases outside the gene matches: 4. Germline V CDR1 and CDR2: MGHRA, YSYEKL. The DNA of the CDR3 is TGCGCCAGCAGCCAAGGGGACAGGGGGCTCTATAACTATGGCTACACCTTC. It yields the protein CASSQGDRGLYNYGYTF.

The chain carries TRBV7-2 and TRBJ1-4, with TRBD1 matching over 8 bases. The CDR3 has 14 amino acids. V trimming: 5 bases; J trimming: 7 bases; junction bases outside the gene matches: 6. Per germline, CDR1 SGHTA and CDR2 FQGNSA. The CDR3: CASSKGQGGEKLFF. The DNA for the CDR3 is TGTGCCAGCAGCAAAGGACAGGGCGGTGAAAAACTGTTTTTT.

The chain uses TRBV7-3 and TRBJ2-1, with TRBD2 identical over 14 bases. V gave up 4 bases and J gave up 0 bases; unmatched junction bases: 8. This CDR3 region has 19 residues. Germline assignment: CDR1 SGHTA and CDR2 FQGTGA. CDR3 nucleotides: TGTGCCAGCAGCTCAGGGACTAGCGGGGGAAGGAGCTCCTACAATGAGCAGTTCTTC. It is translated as CASSSGTSGGRSSYNEQFF.

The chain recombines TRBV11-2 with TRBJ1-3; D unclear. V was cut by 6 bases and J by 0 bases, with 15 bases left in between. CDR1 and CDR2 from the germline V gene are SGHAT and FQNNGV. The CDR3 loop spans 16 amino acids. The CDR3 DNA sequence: TGTGCCAGCAGTCGTATGTCTGGGAGCTCTGGAAACACCATATATTTT. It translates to CASSRMSGSSGNTIYF.

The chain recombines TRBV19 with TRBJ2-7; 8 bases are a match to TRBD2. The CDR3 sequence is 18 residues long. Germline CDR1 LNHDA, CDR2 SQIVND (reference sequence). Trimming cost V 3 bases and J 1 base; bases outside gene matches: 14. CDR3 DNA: TGTGCCAGTAGTATCGGACGGCCCAGCGGGGGCCGGTCCTACGAGCAGTACTTC. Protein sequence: CASSIGRPSGGRSYEQYF.

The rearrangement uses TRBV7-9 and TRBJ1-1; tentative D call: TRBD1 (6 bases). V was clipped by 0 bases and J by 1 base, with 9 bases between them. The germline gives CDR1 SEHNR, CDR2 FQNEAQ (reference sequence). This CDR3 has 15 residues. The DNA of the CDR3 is TGTGCCAGCAGCTTAGCTGGACAGTGGAACACTGAAGCTTTCTTT. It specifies CASSLAGQWNTEAFF. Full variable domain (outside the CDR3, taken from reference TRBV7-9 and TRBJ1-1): DTGVSQNPRHKITKRGQNVTFRCDPISEHNRLYWYRQTLGQGPEFLTYFQNEAQLEKSRLLSDRFSAERPKGSFSTLEIQRTEQGDSAMYLCASSLAGQWNTEAFFGQGTRLTVV.

CDR3 sequence reads: CASSPETGNTYNEQFF. CDR3 nucleotide sequence: TGTGCCAGCAGCCCAGAGACAGGAAACACTTACAATGAGCAGTTCTTC. V and J are TRBV7-2 and TRBJ2-1; possible D gene TRBD1, 6 bases. Germline V gene data show CDR1 as SGHTA and CDR2 as FQGNSA. Trimming stripped 5 bases from V and 4 bases from J, with 18 bases between. CDR3 size: 16 residues. Full variable domain (rest looked up from reference TRBV7-2 and TRBJ2-1): GAGVSQSPSNKVTEKGKDVELRCDPISGHTALYWYRQSLGQGLEFLIYFQGNSAPDKSGLPSDRFSAERTGGSVSTLTIQRTQQEDSAVYLCASSPETGNTYNEQFFGPGTRLTVL.

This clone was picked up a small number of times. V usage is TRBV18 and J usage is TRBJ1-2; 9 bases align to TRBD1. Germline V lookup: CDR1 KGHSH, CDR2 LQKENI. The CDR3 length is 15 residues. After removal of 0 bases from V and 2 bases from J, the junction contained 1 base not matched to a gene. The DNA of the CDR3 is TGTGCCAGCTCACCACCGGGACAGGGCAACTATGGCTACACCTTC. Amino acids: CASSPPGQGNYGYTF.

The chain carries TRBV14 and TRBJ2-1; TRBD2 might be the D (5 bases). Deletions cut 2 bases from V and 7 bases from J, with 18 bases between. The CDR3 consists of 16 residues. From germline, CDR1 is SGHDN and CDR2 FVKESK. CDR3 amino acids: CASSQPRHHGVNEQFF. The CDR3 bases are TGTGCCAGCAGCCAACCTCGACACCACGGGGTGAATGAGCAGTTCTTC.